The clone carrying this T cell receptor (beta chain) was found a few times. This sample was taken from a study of technical replicates of blood from a few donors. This CDR3 is 17 amino acids long. Trimming took 5 bases from V and 4 from J, leaving 21 bases between them. Germline V gene sequence: CDR1 SEHNR, CDR2 FQNEAQ (reference sequence). Profiled with immunoSEQ multiplex PCR; TCRdb holds only in-frame clones, not every one. The sample lists 75,000 to 95,000 clones, 95% occurring once. Sequenced sample: T cells isolated from PBMCs. The rearrangement joins TRBV7-9 to TRBJ1-5; a weak D match, TRBD1 (5 bases). The TCR sequence derives from a human donor in good health. In DNA, the CDR3 is TGTGCCAGCAGCCCCTCCCGAGGCAGGGAAGAAAATCAGCCCCAGCATTTT. Its protein product is CASSPSRGREENQPQHF.